Following are 20 T cell receptor beta chains from one sample sequenced in a study of CD8 T cells in Susac syndrome. A quantity of 0.5 to 1 ug RNA underwent reverse transcription using random hexamers. TCRdb re-analysed the immunoSEQ multiplex PCR reads in MiXCR, keeping a single row per CDR3 protein. The table has about 140,000 distinct CDR3 sequences, approximately 95% seen once. The specimen was CD4+ T cells from PBMCs. These receptors were taken from a human donor with multiple sclerosis.

The rearrangement links TRBV16 to TRBJ1-2; D gene uncertain. This CDR3 spans 18 amino acids. V was pared by 4 bases and J by 3 bases, with 24 bases between. Germline V gene data show CDR1 as KGHSY and CDR2 as FQNENV. The CDR3 nucleotides read TGTGCCAGCAGCCGCTGGATAACTGGGCAGCCGACCCACTATGGCTACACCTTC. It specifies CASSRWITGQPTHYGYTF.

J is TRBJ2-3 and V is TRBV6-2 or TRBV6-3, with a possible D match to TRBD1 (6 bases). Germline-derived CDR1 and CDR2 are MNHEY and SVGEGT. Deletions cut 6 bases from V and 0 bases from J, with 7 bases between. The CDR3 contains 13 residues. CDR3 DNA sequence: TGTGCCAGCAGCACAGGGAGCACAGATACGCAGTATTTT. Translated: CASSTGSTDTQYF.

V usage is TRBV2 and J usage is TRBJ2-3, with unresolved D. V lost 4 bases and J 6 bases, leaving 8 bases between the germline ends. Germline CDR1 reads SNHLY; CDR2 reads FYNNEI. The CDR3 totals 12 residues. CDR3 DNA: TGTGCCAGCAGTGCTAGACCCGATACGCAGTATTTT. Translation: CASSARPDTQYF.

This clonotype was seen a single time. This chain joins TRBV30 and TRBJ2-1; 8 bases match TRBD1. This CDR3 has 14 amino acids. Germline CDR1 GTSNPN, CDR2 SVGIG (reference sequence). V shed 0 bases and J 8 bases; nucleotides not matched to a gene: 6. CDR3 coding DNA: TGTGCCTGGAGTGTAGGACAGGGCGTTCATGAGCAGTTCTTC. Protein product: CAWSVGQGVHEQFF.

This chain connects TRBV20-1 to TRBJ1-2; maybe TRBD1 (6 bases). CDR3 size: 13 residues. Deletions cut 3 bases from V and 2 bases from J, with 10 bases between. Germline CDR1 is DFQATT and CDR2 is SNEGSKA (reference sequence). The CDR3 nucleotides are TGCAGTGCTAGTCGGACAGCCAACTATGGCTACACCTTC. Its translation is CSASRTANYGYTF.

On this clonotype: The junction and the germline gene differ at one end; a read error may be behind it. This rearrangement joins TRBV30 to TRBJ2-1, with D unresolved. The CDR3 covers 15 residues. Germline loops: CDR1 GTSNPN, CDR2 SVGIG (reference sequence). The CDR3 region is CAWSVTANPYDEQFF. CDR3 nucleotides: TGTGCCTGGAGTGTGACGGCCAACCCCTACGATGAGCAGTTCTTC.

This sequence joins TRBV27 and TRBJ2-7; 9 bases line up with TRBD1. CDR3 length: 15 amino acids. V shed 5 bases and J 4 bases; nucleotides not matched to a gene: 9. Germline V gene data show CDR1 as MNHEY and CDR2 as SMNVEV (reference sequence). CDR3 nucleotides: TGTGCCAGCAGTAAGCCCGGGACAGGGTTTTACGAGCAGTACTTC. Translation gives CASSKPGTGFYEQYF.

This clonotype has just one count. The chain couples TRBV30 to TRBJ1-6; 8 nucleotides line up with TRBD1. Germline CDR1 reads GTSNPN; CDR2 reads SVGIG (reference sequence). After removal of 5 bases from V and 1 base from J, the junction contained 7 bases not matched to a gene. The CDR3 runs 16 residues. CDR3 nucleotides: TGTGCCTGGGCATCAGGGGGCGCGTCCTATAATTCACCCCTCCACTTT. This sequence encodes CAWASGGASYNSPLHF.

The chain is built from TRBV5-6 and TRBJ2-5, with D tentatively TRBD2 (5 bases). CDR3 length: 15 residues. Germline CDR1 reads SGHDT; CDR2 reads YYEEEE. Trimming removed 5 bases from V and 1 base from J, with 15 bases in between. The CDR3 sequence is CASRRKLVPQETQYF. The CDR3 DNA reads as TGTGCCAGCAGACGCAAACTAGTTCCCCAAGAGACCCAGTACTTC. Full variable domain (outside the CDR3, taken from reference TRBV5-6 and TRBJ2-5): DAGVTQSPTHLIKTRGQQVTLRCSPKSGHDTVSWYQQALGQGPQFIFQYYEEEERQRGNFPDRFSGHQFPNYSSELNVNALLLGDSALYLCASRRKLVPQETQYFGPGTRLLVL.

V usage is TRBV20-1 and J usage is TRBJ1-1, with no clear D. Deletions cut 5 bases from V and 1 base from J, with 8 bases between. In germline, CDR1 is DFQATT, CDR2 SNEGSKA (reference sequence). There are 12 residues in the CDR3. The CDR3: CSAQDGNTEAFF. CDR3 DNA sequence: TGCAGTGCTCAAGATGGGAACACTGAAGCTTTCTTT.

This chain links TRBV4-1 with TRBJ2-3; TRBD2 aligns across 11 bases. Looked up from germline, CDR1 is MGHRA and CDR2 is YSYEKL. Unmatched junction bases numbered 4, after V lost 4 bases and J lost 4 bases. There are 15 residues in the CDR3. Written as DNA, the CDR3 is TGCGCCAGCAGCCTGACTAGCGGGACGGCAGATACGCAGTATTTT. It translates to CASSLTSGTADTQYF.

V and J are TRBV19 and TRBJ1-2, with a weak D call TRBD1 (6 bases). The germline gives CDR1 LNHDA, CDR2 SQIVND (reference sequence). The CDR3 has 15 residues. V was pared by 3 bases and J by 4 bases, with 15 bases between. In nucleotides, the CDR3 is TGTGCCAGTAGTATGGGGCCAGGGGACCCCTATGGCTACACCTTC. Protein product: CASSMGPGDPYGYTF.

This clonotype was counted between two and nine times. The chain couples TRBV7-3 to TRBJ2-7; D unresolved. In germline, CDR1 is SGHTA, CDR2 FQGTGA. The CDR3 is made up of 13 amino acids. V was trimmed by 2 bases and J by 0 bases, leaving 5 bases between them. The CDR3 DNA follows: TGTGCCAGCAGCTTAGTGAGCTCCTACGAGCAGTACTTC. Protein: CASSLVSSYEQYF.

The V call is TRBV11-2, the J call TRBJ2-5, with TRBD1 matching 9 bases. V lost 1 base, J lost 4 bases, and 7 bases stayed unmatched. The germline CDR1 and CDR2 sequences are SGHAT and FQNNGV. CDR3 length equals 16 residues. CDR3 DNA sequence: TGTGCCAGCAGCTTAGTATCAACAGGGGGCCCAGAGACCCAGTACTTC. Amino acid sequence: CASSLVSTGGPETQYF.

The genes are TRBV29-1 and TRBJ2-1; 7 bases align to TRBD2. Trimming cost V 3 bases and J 2 bases; bases outside gene matches: 1. This CDR3 is 13 amino acids long. The germline CDR1 and CDR2 sequences are SQVTM and ANQGSEA. CDR3 loop: CSVDAGAYNEQFF. DNA for the CDR3: TGCAGCGTTGACGCGGGAGCCTACAATGAGCAGTTCTTC.

The rearrangement uses TRBV7-3 and TRBJ2-1; possibly TRBD2 for D (5 bases). Trimming pared 1 base from V and 6 bases from J, leaving 10 bases between. This CDR3 has 14 amino acids. Per the germline V gene, CDR1 is SGHTA and CDR2 is FQGTGA. The DNA of the CDR3 is TGTGCCAGCAGCTTAAGCCTAGCTGGCAATGAGCAGTTCTTC. Translation: CASSLSLAGNEQFF.

The chain has TRBV19 and TRBJ1-2; 10 bases fit TRBD1. Germline trimming cut 5 bases from V and 2 bases from J; bases unmatched to any gene: 8. The germline V gene has CDR1 LNHDA and CDR2 SQIVND (reference sequence). The CDR3 loop spans 16 amino acids. The CDR3 region has the DNA TGTGCCAGTAGTCCTGGCCCGGGACAGGGGAACTATGGCTACACCTTC. This codes for CASSPGPGQGNYGYTF.

V is TRBV20-1 and J is TRBJ2-1, with 9 bases lining up with TRBD2. Germline loops: CDR1 DFQATT, CDR2 SNEGSKA (reference sequence). The CDR3 has 15 residues. V lost 3 bases and J lost 5; bases outside the gene matches: 8. The DNA for the CDR3 is TGCAGTGCTAGCTCGAGCGGGAGGTGGGACAATGAGCAGTTCTTC. Protein product: CSASSSGRWDNEQFF.

The V gene is TRBV4-3, the J gene TRBJ2-5; the match to TRBD2 covers 7 bases. Germline V gene lookup returns CDR1 LGHNA and CDR2 YSLEER. V trimming: 0 bases; J trimming: 3 bases; junction bases outside the gene matches: 4. The CDR3 loop spans 15 amino acids. CDR3 sequence (DNA): TGCGCCAGCAGCCAAGACGGGACTAAGGAAGAGACCCAGTACTTC. The encoded protein is CASSQDGTKEETQYF.

J is TRBJ1-1 and V is TRBV27; perhaps TRBD1 as D (5 bases). CDR1 and CDR2 (germline): MNHEY, SMNVEV (reference sequence). The CDR3 sequence is 14 residues long. Trimming left V 2 bases short and J 5 bases short, with 12 bases between. CDR3 in amino acids: CASSLNGGGTEAFF. The CDR3 bases are TGTGCCAGCAGTTTAAACGGGGGTGGTACTGAAGCTTTCTTT.